Listed here is a single TCR beta chain. Its antigen is as yet unknown. The data were taken from a study of cytomegalovirus exposure and HLA in healthy donors. V was pared by 4 bases and J by 2 bases, with 13 bases of the junction left unmatched. The V gene's germline CDR1 is KGHSH and CDR2 LQKENI. The length of the CDR3 is 17 residues. Findings and limits, study-wide: The study carried out a later analysis of TCR beta sequences. It associated about 15,000 of them with specific HLA alleles at a false discovery rate of 0.05.

13 Jbeta primers and 60 Vbeta primers were used for the PCR. The table came from immunoSEQ multiplex PCR; TCRdb's copy has only in-frame clones and leaves some out. The listing contains about 39,000 clones. The J gene is TRBJ1-1, the V gene TRBV18, with TRBD1 identical over 7 bases. The sample taken for sequencing was PBMCs. The receptor was isolated from a woman aged 25 to 39 in good health and CMV-seropositive. The CDR3 sequence: CASSLYSTGPTNTEAFF. The CDR3 DNA is TGTGCCAGCTCACTATATTCGACAGGGCCAACAAACACTGAAGCTTTCTTT.